The source of this T cell receptor beta chain is a study of blood T cell repertoires in COVID-19. About the research overall: Samples taken during acute and convalescent COVID-19 were collected in the United States, Italy and Spain. T cells, B-cell-depleted T cells, or PBMCs provided the cDNA or gDNA that served as material.

Per the original data handling: Nucleated cell counts were estimated from reference gene primer amplification. Produced via immunoSEQ multiplex PCR; TCRdb's table is partial and in-frame only. Clone size and the V and J calls come from that table; the DNA yielded D and trimming. The sample lists 95,000 to 150,000 clones, approximately 80% occurring once. The V end was cut by 0 bases, the J end by 3 bases, with 9 bases between. CDR1 SGHTA and CDR2 FQGNSA come from the germline V gene. The CDR3 has 14 amino acids. The chain combines TRBV7-2 with TRBJ2-7, with D perhaps matching TRBD1 (6 bases). This sequence originates from a human donor in a cohort sampled during active COVID-19. The sample consisted of peripheral blood. The DNA for the CDR3 is TGTGCCAGCAGCTTAGCCAAAGGGGGCTACGAGCAGTACTTC. It codes for CASSLAKGGYEQYF.